This passage covers 24 T cell receptor beta chains from one sample sequenced in a study of shared clonotypes between healthy human individuals. Using immunoSEQ multiplex PCR, the repertoire was profiled, and TCRdb retains in-frame clones only, with some absent. The sample contains 2,100,000 or so clones, approximately 96% of which appear only once. The sample was naive CD4+ T cells sorted from blood. This sample's subset: CD45RA+ positively selected. The origin of the receptors is a man aged 18 to 30 in good health.

This clone was observed a few times. The rearrangement links TRBV18 to TRBJ1-2; 8 positions agree with TRBD1. In germline, CDR1 is KGHSH, CDR2 LQKENI. The CDR3 length is 15 residues. V lost 4 bases to trimming and J lost 2 bases; unmatched junction nucleotides: 6. CDR3 region: CASSHSRQGNYGYTF. For the CDR3, the DNA is TGTGCCAGCTCACACAGCAGACAGGGGAACTATGGCTACACCTTC.

The chain combines TRBV28 with TRBJ2-7, with 10 bases that match TRBD1. Trimming cost V 10 bases and J 4 bases; bases outside gene matches: 22. Germline CDR1 reads MDHEN; CDR2 reads SYDVKM. The CDR3 runs 18 residues. The CDR3 DNA sequence: TGTGCCACCATCCCGGGACAGGGGAAACATGTTACTTATTACGAGCAGTACTTC. Amino acid sequence: CATIPGQGKHVTYYEQYF.

The chain links TRBV7-9 to TRBJ1-5; D unresolved. Germline values: CDR1 SEHNR, CDR2 FQNEAQ (reference sequence). Trimming removed 3 bases from V and 4 bases from J, with 10 bases in between. The CDR3 sequence is 14 residues long. The CDR3 here is CASSFSEENQPQHF. The DNA for the CDR3 is TGTGCCAGCAGCTTTAGTGAGGAAAATCAGCCCCAGCATTTT.

The chain recombines TRBV11-2 with TRBJ1-3, with 8 bases lining up with TRBD1. V was pared by 6 bases and J by 4 bases, with 8 bases of the junction left unmatched. This CDR3 has 15 residues. Germline lookup yields CDR1 SGHAT and CDR2 FQNNGV. The CDR3 nucleotides read TGTGCCAGCAGTTCCGGGACAGGTCCGGGAAACACCATATATTTT. Translation gives CASSSGTGPGNTIYF.

The chain couples TRBV4-3 to TRBJ2-2, with D unclear. Trimming took 1 base from V and 1 from J, leaving 10 bases between them. This CDR3 contains 16 residues. The germline CDR1 and CDR2 sequences are LGHNA and YSLEER. CDR3 residues: CASSQGSTLNTGELFF. CDR3 coding DNA: TGCGCCAGCAGCCAAGGCTCAACGTTGAACACCGGGGAGCTGTTTTTT.

V is TRBV30 and J is TRBJ1-2, with a possible D match to TRBD1 (5 bases). The CDR3 is made up of 12 amino acids. V lost 4 bases to trimming and J lost 3 bases, with 9 bases between them. Germline loops: CDR1 GTSNPN, CDR2 SVGIG (reference sequence). CDR3 in DNA: TGTGCCTGGAAGGCAGGGCACTATGGCTACACCTTC. As protein: CAWKAGHYGYTF.

Details on this clone: One end of the junction fails to match germline, which may point to a read error. The V call is TRBV2, the J call TRBJ2-7; D possibly corresponds to TRBD2 (7 bases). Germline loops: CDR1 SNHLY, CDR2 FYNNEI. The CDR3 is made up of 12 amino acids. CDR3 DNA sequence: TGTGCCAGCAAGGGGAGGGGGACACCCTTATTCTTC. Its protein product is CASKGRGTPLFF.

As to this clone: Other DNA sequences from this sample encode an identical CDR3 as well. V and J are TRBV6-1 and TRBJ1-5; D gene uncertain. Germline V gene lookup returns CDR1 MNHNS and CDR2 SASEGT. V lost 6 bases and J lost 1, with 4 bases in between. The CDR3 has 12 amino acids. The CDR3 nucleotides are TGTGCCAGCAGAACAAGCAATCAGCCCCAGCATTTT. Translated, it gives CASRTSNQPQHF.

This sequence joins TRBV7-9 and TRBJ1-1, with D possibly matching TRBD1 (6 bases). Trimming pared 9 bases from V and 3 bases from J, leaving 17 bases between. Germline V gene sequence: CDR1 SEHNR, CDR2 FQNEAQ (reference sequence). CDR3 length equals 14 residues. The CDR3 region is CASGQPGGYTEAFF. The CDR3 region has the DNA TGTGCCAGTGGACAGCCGGGCGGGTACACTGAAGCTTTCTTT.

The chain links TRBV29-1 to TRBJ2-7; 7 nucleotides agree with TRBD2. J gave up 4 bases and V 6 bases, and 18 bases lay outside the gene matches. This CDR3 has 16 amino acids. Germline V gives CDR1 SQVTM, CDR2 ANQGSEA. The CDR3 protein is CSVEGRVRDSLYEQYF. The CDR3 nucleotides are TGCAGCGTGGAGGGGAGGGTGCGGGACTCCCTTTACGAGCAGTACTTC.

The chain recombines TRBV5-1 with TRBJ2-1, with 9 bases aligning to TRBD2. Germline CDR1 SGHRS, CDR2 YFSETQ. The CDR3 is made up of 16 amino acids. The V segment lost 6 bases and the J segment 9 bases; nucleotides outside the gene matches: 16. The CDR3 loop reads CASILGASGVSSEQFF. DNA of the CDR3: TGCGCCAGCATCCTGGGCGCTAGCGGGGTCTCATCTGAGCAGTTCTTC.

This chain joins TRBV10-3 and TRBJ1-1, with 8 bases that match TRBD1. Looked up from germline, CDR1 is ENHRY and CDR2 is SYGVKD. V gave up 5 bases and J gave up 0 bases; unmatched junction bases: 2. The CDR3 extends over 14 amino acids. The CDR3 bases are TGTGCCATCAGTAGGACAGGGATGAACACTGAAGCTTTCTTT. The encoded protein is CAISRTGMNTEAFF.

This clone was seen just once. The chain carries TRBV14 and TRBJ1-2, with 8 bases that match TRBD1. CDR1 is SGHDN, CDR2 FVKESK, per germline. The CDR3 consists of 15 residues. Trimming took 4 bases from V and 4 from J; bases not matched to a gene: 8. CDR3 loop: CASSPTGTGRYGYTF. Here the CDR3 DNA reads TGTGCCAGCAGCCCGACCGGGACAGGCCGCTATGGCTACACCTTC.

The gene calls are TRBV7-2 and TRBJ2-3; 12 bases line up with TRBD2. From germline, CDR1 is SGHTA and CDR2 FQGNSA. The CDR3 totals 17 residues. V gave up 0 bases and J gave up 3 bases; unmatched junction bases: 4. CDR3 DNA: TGTGCCAGCAGCTTAGCCCCTAGCGGGGGGGGGACAGATACGCAGTATTTT. Protein sequence: CASSLAPSGGGTDTQYF.

The CDR3 DNA reads as TGCGCCAGCAGCCAAGAGGGCGGCAACACCGGGGAGCTGTTTTTT. This sequence encodes CASSQEGGNTGELFF. The chain combines TRBV4-1 with TRBJ2-2; D gene uncertain. This CDR3 is built from 15 residues. The germline gives CDR1 MGHRA, CDR2 YSYEKL. The V end was cut by 0 bases, the J end by 2 bases, with 7 bases between.

This chain uses TRBV9 with TRBJ1-2; weak D call: TRBD1 (5 bases). Per germline, CDR1 SGDLS and CDR2 YYNGEE. V dropped 4 bases and J dropped 7 bases, with 20 bases sitting between them. The CDR3 consists of 15 residues. The CDR3 coding sequence is TGTGCCAGCAGCACACCGACGGGGGGGATCAGTGGCTACACCTTC. Its translation: CASSTPTGGISGYTF.

The chain combines TRBV6-6 with TRBJ1-5; no clear D gene. Germline V lookup: CDR1 MNHNY, CDR2 SVGAGI (reference sequence). Trimming cost V 2 bases and J 0 bases, with 5 bases left between them. CDR3 length: 14 residues. The CDR3 bases are TGTGCCAGCAGTTACGGGAATAGCAATCAGCCCCAGCATTTT. Translated: CASSYGNSNQPQHF.

V is TRBV5-1 and J is TRBJ2-1; 13 bases match TRBD2. Germline trimming cut 4 bases from V and 5 bases from J; bases unmatched to any gene: 3. This CDR3 has 15 amino acids. CDR1 SGHRS and CDR2 YFSETQ come from the germline V gene. The CDR3 region is CASSGTSGRDNEQFF. In DNA form, the CDR3 reads TGCGCCAGCAGCGGAACTAGCGGGAGGGACAATGAGCAGTTCTTC.

The chain has TRBV10-1 and TRBJ2-2; 14 bases match TRBD2. V lost 4 bases, J lost 6 bases, and 4 bases stayed unmatched. The germline V gene has CDR1 WNHNN and CDR2 SYGVQD (reference sequence). The CDR3 loop spans 16 amino acids. For the CDR3, the DNA is TGCGCCAGCAGTGCGCGGACTAGCGGGAGGCCCGGGGAGCTGTTTTTT. It yields the protein CASSARTSGRPGELFF.

V gene TRBV7-8 combines with J gene TRBJ2-5; D assignment may be TRBD1 or TRBD2 (6 bases each). V was cut by 0 bases and J by 2 bases, with 19 bases left in between. CDR1 and CDR2 (germline): SGHVS, FQNEAQ. The CDR3 loop spans 18 amino acids. Here the CDR3 reads CASSLAGAGWGLQETQYF. In DNA form, the CDR3 reads TGTGCCAGCAGCTTAGCAGGGGCGGGATGGGGGCTACAAGAGACCCAGTACTTC.

The J gene is TRBJ2-4, the V gene TRBV2, with D tentatively TRBD1 (6 bases). From germline, CDR1 is SNHLY and CDR2 FYNNEI. Trimming took 5 bases from V and 5 from J, leaving 13 bases between them. This CDR3 comprises 14 residues. The CDR3 coding sequence is TGTGCCAGCAGTCTACGGGACAAGCAAAACATTCAGTACTTC. It yields the protein CASSLRDKQNIQYF.

A word on this clone: Within the sample, other DNA sequences also encode this same CDR3. This rearrangement joins TRBV2 to TRBJ2-5; no reliable D call. There are 11 residues in the CDR3. Trimming removed 3 bases from V and 4 bases from J, with 3 bases in between. CDR1 and CDR2 (germline): SNHLY, FYNNEI. This CDR3 reads CASSDRETQYF. The CDR3 DNA is TGTGCCAGCAGTGACCGAGAGACCCAGTACTTC.

The rearrangement joins TRBV11-2 to TRBJ1-5; D not resolved. Deletions cut 0 bases from V and 4 bases from J, with 10 bases between. Germline V CDR1 and CDR2: SGHAT, FQNNGV. The CDR3 contains 15 residues. The CDR3 here is CASSLDAQSNQPQHF. The CDR3 coding sequence is TGTGCCAGCAGCTTAGATGCGCAGTCAAATCAGCCCCAGCATTTT.

The chain employs TRBV28 and TRBJ1-1; no firm D call. The germline V gene encodes CDR1 MDHEN and CDR2 SYDVKM. V lost 4 bases, J lost 5 bases, and 14 bases lay in between. The CDR3 is made up of 14 amino acids. The CDR3 is CASSSGSVRTEAFF. The DNA for the CDR3 is TGTGCCAGCAGTTCTGGGAGTGTGAGAACTGAAGCTTTCTTT.